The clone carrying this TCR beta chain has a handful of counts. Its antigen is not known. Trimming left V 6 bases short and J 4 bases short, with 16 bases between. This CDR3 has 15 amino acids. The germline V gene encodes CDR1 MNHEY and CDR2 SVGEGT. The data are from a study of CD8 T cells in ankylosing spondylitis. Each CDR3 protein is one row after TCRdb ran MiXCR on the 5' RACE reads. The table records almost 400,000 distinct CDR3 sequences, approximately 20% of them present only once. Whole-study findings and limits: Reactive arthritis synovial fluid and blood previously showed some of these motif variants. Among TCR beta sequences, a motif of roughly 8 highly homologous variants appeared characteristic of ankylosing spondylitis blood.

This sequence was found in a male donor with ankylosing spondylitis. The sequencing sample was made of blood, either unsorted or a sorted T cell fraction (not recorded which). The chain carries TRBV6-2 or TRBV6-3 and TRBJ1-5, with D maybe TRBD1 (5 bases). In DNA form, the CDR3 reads TGTGCCAGCAGCAGAATTGGGACGGGGAATCAGCCCCAGCATTTT. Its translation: CASSRIGTGNQPQHF.